The 6 T cell receptor beta chains below come from one sample, sequenced in a study of control samples from healthy donors and cancer patients. Sequenced by immunoSEQ multiplex PCR; TCRdb stores in-frame clones only, minus some. The table shows 150,000 or so clones, with 90% to 95% occurring only once. The specimen was blood. Source of these receptors: a woman between 35 and 50 years old in good health.

The chain has TRBV6-6 and TRBJ1-3; D unresolved. With 6 bases removed from V and 0 bases from J, the gap between germline ends came to 9 bases. This CDR3 contains 14 residues. The germline V gene encodes CDR1 MNHNY and CDR2 SVGAGI (reference sequence). CDR3 loop: CASSLRSSGNTIYF. The CDR3 coding sequence is TGTGCCAGCAGCCTACGGAGCTCTGGAAACACCATATATTTT.

The rearrangement links TRBV12-3 or TRBV12-4 to TRBJ1-2, with 7 positions matching TRBD1. Trimming took 5 bases from V and 7 from J; bases not matched to a gene: 7. This CDR3 is built from 13 residues. The CDR3 reads CASSTTGSSGYTF. In DNA form, the CDR3 reads TGTGCCAGCAGTACGACAGGGAGCTCTGGCTACACCTTC.

This chain connects TRBV6-5 to TRBJ1-2, with D perhaps TRBD1 (5 bases). The CDR3 is 14 residues long. Germline V gene lookup returns CDR1 MNHEY and CDR2 SVGAGI. Trimming pared 6 bases from V and 0 bases from J, leaving 11 bases between. This chain's CDR3 is CASRGDGTNYGYTF. The CDR3 nucleotides read TGTGCCAGCAGGGGGGACGGAACTAACTATGGCTACACCTTC.

The V gene is TRBV7-2, the J gene TRBJ2-1; 9 bases agree with TRBD1. CDR3 length equals 15 residues. V was clipped by 4 bases and J by 4 bases; unmatched bases: 5. Germline CDR1 is SGHTA and CDR2 is FQGNSA. The chain's CDR3 is CASSWGGQGYNEQFF. Here the CDR3 DNA reads TGTGCCAGCAGCTGGGGGGGACAGGGATACAATGAGCAGTTCTTC.

V and J are TRBV7-2 and TRBJ2-7; 11 positions match TRBD2. Germline-derived CDR1 and CDR2 are SGHTA and FQGNSA. CDR3 length: 13 amino acids. With 10 bases clipped from V and 3 bases from J, the junction kept 5 bases outside the gene matches. In nucleotides, the CDR3 is TGTGCCACCGCCGGACTAGCGGGCTACGAGCAGTACTTC. Encoded protein: CATAGLAGYEQYF. Complete variable domain (other parts from reference TRBV7-2 and TRBJ2-7): GAGVSQSPSNKVTEKGKDVELRCDPISGHTALYWYRQSLGQGLEFLIYFQGNSAPDKSGLPSDRFSAERTGGSVSTLTIQRTQQEDSAVYLCATAGLAGYEQYFGPGTRLTVT.

The chain uses TRBV15 and TRBJ1-1; D is unresolved. CDR1 is LNHNV, CDR2 YYDKDF, per germline (reference sequence). The CDR3 consists of 14 residues. With 1 base removed from V and 5 bases from J, the gap between germline ends came to 11 bases. The CDR3 loop is CATSRVRKGTEAFF. Written as DNA, the CDR3 is TGTGCCACCAGCAGAGTCAGGAAAGGGACTGAAGCTTTCTTT.